Each of the 26 T cell receptor beta chains below was sequenced from the same sample in a study of T cell responses to AZD1222 COVID-19 vaccine. Sequencing was performed with immunoSEQ multiplex PCR; in TCRdb, only in-frame clones are kept and a portion is missing. Found here are 120,000 or so clones, around 90% of them singletons; the top ten hold 15%. Source: peripheral blood, taken 28 days after the second AZD1222 dose. The source is an adult who received the AZD1222 COVID-19 vaccine.

The chain is built from TRBV29-1 and TRBJ1-2; a possible D gene is TRBD1 (5 bases). Per germline, CDR1 SQVTM and CDR2 ANQGSEA. The CDR3 sequence is 12 residues long. The germline V and J ends were trimmed by 3 bases and 8 bases, with 13 bases remaining between them. The CDR3 protein is CSVESRAQGYTF. CDR3 nucleotide sequence: TGCAGCGTTGAGTCCAGGGCTCAAGGCTACACCTTC.

The genes are TRBV6-5 and TRBJ1-6; 9 nucleotides agree with TRBD1. V was clipped by 6 bases and J by 6 bases; unmatched bases: 3. Germline values: CDR1 MNHEY, CDR2 SVGAGI. There are 14 residues in the CDR3. The CDR3 is CASRPGQGNSPLHF. CDR3 nucleotide sequence: TGTGCCAGCAGGCCGGGACAGGGTAATTCACCCCTCCACTTT.

The rearrangement joins TRBV19 to TRBJ1-1; tentatively, D is TRBD1 (6 bases). Trimming took off 2 bases at V and 5 bases at J, with 12 bases between the two ends. Germline values: CDR1 LNHDA, CDR2 SQIVND (reference sequence). The CDR3 totals 14 residues. The CDR3 sequence is CASSITGGRTEAFF. The CDR3 bases are TGTGCCAGTAGTATAACGGGGGGCAGGACTGAAGCTTTCTTT.

This clone showed up just once. The V call is TRBV20-1, the J call TRBJ1-1; no firm D call. CDR3 size: 10 residues. The V gene's germline CDR1 is DFQATT and CDR2 SNEGSKA (reference sequence). The V gene lost 4 bases and the J gene lost 5 bases, with 5 bases spanning the gap. CDR3 DNA sequence: TGCAGTGCTACCGGGACTGAAGCTTTCTTT. It specifies CSATGTEAFF.

The chain couples TRBV6-5 to TRBJ2-1, with TRBD2 matching over 7 bases. The J segment lost 7 bases and the V segment lost 5 bases, leaving 8 bases of the junction unmatched. Germline V lookup: CDR1 MNHEY, CDR2 SVGAGI. The CDR3 sequence is 14 residues long. This CDR3 is CASSRLADLNEQFF. The CDR3 bases are TGTGCCAGCAGTCGACTAGCCGATTTGAATGAGCAGTTCTTC.

This chain links TRBV2 with TRBJ2-3; no definite D call. Trimming removed 2 bases from V and 4 bases from J, with 10 bases in between. The CDR3 spans 14 residues. CDR1 is SNHLY and CDR2 is FYNNEI in the germline V gene. Written as DNA, the CDR3 is TGTGCCAGCAGTGAACGTCCCAGCTCAGATACGCAGTATTTT. As protein: CASSERPSSDTQYF.

The genes are TRBV7-6 and TRBJ2-1; 9 bases match TRBD1. Germline CDR1 and CDR2: SGHVS and FNYEAQ. The CDR3 is made up of 15 amino acids. After removal of 5 bases from V and 2 bases from J, the junction contained 4 bases not matched to a gene. The CDR3 here is CASSPGQGTYNEQFF. In nucleotides, the CDR3 is TGTGCCAGCAGCCCGGGACAGGGCACCTACAATGAGCAGTTCTTC.

The J gene is TRBJ1-2, the V gene TRBV2, with D possibly matching TRBD1 (5 bases). Germline loops: CDR1 SNHLY, CDR2 FYNNEI. With 6 bases removed from V and 2 bases from J, the gap between germline ends came to 13 bases. This CDR3 region has 14 residues. CDR3 sequence (DNA): TGTGCCAGCAGGGTTGACAGCGAGAACTATGGCTACACCTTC. Translating it yields CASRVDSENYGYTF.

This clone was picked up one time. The CDR3 here is CSVHHSGDMNTEAFF. CDR3 in DNA: TGCAGCGTCCACCATTCCGGGGACATGAACACTGAAGCTTTCTTT. This rearrangement joins TRBV29-1 to TRBJ1-1; D might be TRBD1 (6 bases). V lost 6 bases and J lost 0, with 17 bases in between. Germline loops: CDR1 SQVTM, CDR2 ANQGSEA. The CDR3 extends over 15 amino acids.

The rearrangement links TRBV7-2 to TRBJ1-2; D is ambiguous. Between the trimmed V and J ends, which lost 1 base and 8 bases, there was a span of 14 bases. CDR3 length: 14 amino acids. In germline, CDR1 is SGHTA, CDR2 FQGNSA. The CDR3 loop is CASSLGTFSQGYTF. As DNA, the CDR3 is TGTGCCAGCAGCTTAGGGACCTTCAGCCAGGGCTACACCTTC.

This rearrangement joins TRBV10-3 to TRBJ2-3, with D perhaps TRBD2 (6 bases). The germline V and J ends were trimmed by 7 bases and 3 bases, with 11 bases remaining between them. Germline V gives CDR1 ENHRY, CDR2 SYGVKD. The CDR3 has 13 amino acids. CDR3 in DNA: TGTGCCATCACTCGGGAGAGGACAGATACGCAGTATTTT. Its translation is CAITRERTDTQYF.

The chain carries TRBV2 and TRBJ2-1; TRBD2 matches at 12 bases. V dropped 4 bases and J dropped 4; count of bases not matched to a gene: 8. Germline V lookup: CDR1 SNHLY, CDR2 FYNNEI. The CDR3 has 17 residues. The CDR3 sequence is CASSGLWTSGAYNEQFF. The CDR3 bases are TGTGCCAGCAGTGGATTATGGACTAGCGGGGCTTACAATGAGCAGTTCTTC.

The CDR3 nucleotides are TGTGCCAGCAGCTTGGGGCTAGCGGGAGTAACAGATACGCAGTATTTT. It encodes CASSLGLAGVTDTQYF. The genes are TRBV5-4 and TRBJ2-3; the match to TRBD2 covers 10 bases. This CDR3 has 16 residues. CDR1 is SGHNT and CDR2 is YYREEE in the germline V gene (reference sequence). The junction had 4 bases not matched to a gene; V was cut back by 0 bases and J by 3 bases.

V usage is TRBV5-1 and J usage is TRBJ1-4, with D perhaps TRBD1 (6 bases). Germline V lookup: CDR1 SGHRS, CDR2 YFSETQ. This CDR3 has 17 residues. Deletions cut 0 bases from V and 5 bases from J, with 17 bases between. The CDR3: CASSLGLRGGKNEKLFF. The CDR3 DNA reads as TGCGCCAGCAGCTTGGGCCTACGAGGGGGGAAAAATGAAAAACTGTTTTTT.

This chain joins TRBV27 and TRBJ2-7; D ambiguous. Trimming shortened V by 8 bases and J by 3 bases, and 11 bases separated the two germline ends. The germline V gene has CDR1 MNHEY and CDR2 SMNVEV (reference sequence). This CDR3 is built from 12 residues. The CDR3 protein is CASAVSVYEQYF. Written as DNA, the CDR3 is TGTGCCAGCGCGGTGTCCGTCTACGAGCAGTACTTC.

This chain joins TRBV28 and TRBJ1-2; 7 bases agree with TRBD1. With 7 bases clipped from V and 3 bases from J, the junction kept 20 bases outside the gene matches. CDR1 and CDR2 (germline): MDHEN, SYDVKM. CDR3 length: 18 residues. CDR3 bases: TGTGCCAGCACCCACCCCGACAGGGTGGGCTACCGGGACTATGGCTACACCTTC. Translating gives CASTHPDRVGYRDYGYTF.

The chain joins TRBV28 to TRBJ1-1, with TRBD1 matching 8 bases. CDR1 and CDR2 (germline): MDHEN, SYDVKM. The CDR3 runs to 14 residues. Trimming at V came to 10 bases and at J to 0 bases, leaving 7 bases not matched to a gene. CDR3 bases: TGTGCCATCAAGACAGGGGACCTGAACACTGAAGCTTTCTTT. Translating it yields CAIKTGDLNTEAFF.

This chain uses TRBV10-2 with TRBJ1-4, with 9 bases aligning to TRBD1. CDR1 is WSHSY, CDR2 SAAADI, per germline. CDR3 length: 13 amino acids. The ends lost 5 bases at V and 6 bases at J; junction bases unmatched: 1. In DNA, the CDR3 is TGCGCCAGCAGTACAGGGGGCGATGAAAAACTGTTTTTT. Translation gives CASSTGGDEKLFF.

V gene TRBV28 combines with J gene TRBJ2-5, with 8 bases aligning to TRBD2. The V and J ends lost 8 bases and 5 bases, in that order; junction bases with no gene match: 10. This CDR3 region has 14 residues. CDR1 and CDR2 (germline): MDHEN, SYDVKM. CDR3 amino acids: CASFSPSGRETQYF. DNA for the CDR3: TGTGCCAGCTTTTCCCCTAGCGGGCGGGAGACCCAGTACTTC.

V and J are TRBV5-3 and TRBJ1-2; 7 bases fit TRBD1. TRBV5-3 is filed as an ORF, its function uncertain. J gave up 4 bases and V 4 bases, and 4 bases lay outside the gene matches. The CDR3 extends over 13 amino acids. In DNA, the CDR3 is TGTGCCAGAAGCAGGGACAGATTCTATGGCTACACCTTC. This translates into CARSRDRFYGYTF.

V is TRBV5-1 and J is TRBJ1-1, with 7 bases identical to TRBD1. With V trimmed by 3 bases and J by 2 bases, 10 bases remained unmatched. This CDR3 has 16 residues. CDR1 and CDR2 (germline): SGHRS, YFSETQ. Here the CDR3 DNA reads TGCGCCAGCAGCTCGGGACAGAACCTTCCCAACACTGAAGCTTTCTTT. Its protein product is CASSSGQNLPNTEAFF.

This clone came up a few times. The chain employs TRBV27 and TRBJ1-5; D uncertain. The CDR3 is 13 amino acids. CDR1 is MNHEY, CDR2 SMNVEV, per germline (reference sequence). The V gene lost 3 bases and the J gene lost 6 bases, with 9 bases spanning the gap. CDR3 sequence reads: CASSLWRGQPQHF. CDR3 bases: TGTGCCAGCAGTTTGTGGCGGGGTCAGCCCCAGCATTTT.

A few counts support this clone. V usage is TRBV28 and J usage is TRBJ1-2; D remains ambiguous. The CDR3 loop spans 13 amino acids. V lost 2 bases and J 4 bases, leaving 8 bases between the germline ends. From germline, CDR1 is MDHEN and CDR2 SYDVKM. The chain's CDR3 is CASSLRGPYGYTF. The DNA of the CDR3 is TGTGCCAGCAGTTTACGCGGTCCCTATGGCTACACCTTC.

The CDR3, as DNA: TGTGCCAGTAGTATGAGGGACAGGGGAAGGGGTACTGAAGCTTTCTTT. This encodes CASSMRDRGRGTEAFF. V usage is TRBV19 and J usage is TRBJ1-1; 10 bases match TRBD1. With V trimmed by 3 bases and J by 5 bases, 9 bases remained unmatched. CDR3 size: 16 residues. The germline V gene has CDR1 LNHDA and CDR2 SQIVND (reference sequence).

V gene TRBV19 combines with J gene TRBJ1-4; D might be TRBD1 (5 bases). Looked up from germline, CDR1 is LNHDA and CDR2 is SQIVND (reference sequence). This CDR3 contains 16 residues. Trimming left V 5 bases short and J 0 bases short, with 13 bases between. The CDR3 loop reads CASSGLGGATNEKLFF. The CDR3 DNA follows: TGTGCCAGTAGTGGCCTGGGGGGGGCAACTAATGAAAAACTGTTTTTT.

The chain is built from TRBV30 and TRBJ1-5; no firm D call. The CDR3 covers 13 residues. In germline, CDR1 is GTSNPN, CDR2 SVGIG (reference sequence). With 0 bases removed from V and 3 bases from J, the gap between germline ends came to 6 bases. The CDR3 sequence is CAWSVEDNQPQHF. The CDR3, as DNA: TGTGCCTGGAGTGTAGAGGACAATCAGCCCCAGCATTTT.